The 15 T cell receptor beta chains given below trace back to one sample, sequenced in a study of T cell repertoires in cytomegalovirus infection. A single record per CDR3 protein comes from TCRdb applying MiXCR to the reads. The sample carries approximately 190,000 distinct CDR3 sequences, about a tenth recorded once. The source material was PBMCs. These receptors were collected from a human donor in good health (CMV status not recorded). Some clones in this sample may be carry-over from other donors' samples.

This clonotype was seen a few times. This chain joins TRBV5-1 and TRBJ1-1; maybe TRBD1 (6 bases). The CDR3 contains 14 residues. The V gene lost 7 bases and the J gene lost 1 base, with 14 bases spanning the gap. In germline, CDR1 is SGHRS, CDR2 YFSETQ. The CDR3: CASSEGGGNTEAFF. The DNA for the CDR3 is TGCGCCAGCTCGGAGGGGGGTGGGAACACTGAAGCTTTCTTT. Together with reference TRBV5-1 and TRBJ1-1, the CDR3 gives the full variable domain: KAGVTQTPRYLIKTRGQQVTLSCSPISGHRSVSWYQQTPGQGLQFLFEYFSETQRNKGNFPGRFSGRQFSNSRSEMNVSTLELGDSALYLCASSEGGGNTEAFFGQGTRLTVV.

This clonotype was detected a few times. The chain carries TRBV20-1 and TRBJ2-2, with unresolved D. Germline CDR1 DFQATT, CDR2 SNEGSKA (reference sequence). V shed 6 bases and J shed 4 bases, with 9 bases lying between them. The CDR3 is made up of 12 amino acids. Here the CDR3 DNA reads TGCAGTGCGCCGAGTTTCACCGGGGAGCTGTTTTTT. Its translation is CSAPSFTGELFF.

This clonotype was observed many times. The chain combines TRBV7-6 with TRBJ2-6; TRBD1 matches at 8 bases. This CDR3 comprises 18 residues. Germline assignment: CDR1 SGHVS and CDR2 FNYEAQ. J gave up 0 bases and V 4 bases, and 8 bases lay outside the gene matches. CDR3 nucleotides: TGTGCCAGCAGCTCCCTCGGACAGGGCTACTCTGGGGCCAACGTCCTGACTTTC. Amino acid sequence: CASSSLGQGYSGANVLTF.

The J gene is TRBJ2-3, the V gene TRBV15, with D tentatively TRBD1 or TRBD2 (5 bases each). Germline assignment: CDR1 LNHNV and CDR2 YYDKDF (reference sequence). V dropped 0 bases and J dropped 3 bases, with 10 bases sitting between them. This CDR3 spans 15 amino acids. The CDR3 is CATSRDGTRTDTQYF. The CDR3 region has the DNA TGTGCCACCAGCAGAGATGGGACGAGGACAGATACGCAGTATTTT.

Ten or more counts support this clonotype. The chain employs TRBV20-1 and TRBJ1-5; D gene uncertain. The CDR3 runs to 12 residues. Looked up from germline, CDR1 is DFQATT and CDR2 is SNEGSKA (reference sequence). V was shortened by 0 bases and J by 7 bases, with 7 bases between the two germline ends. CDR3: CSARDQIQPQHF. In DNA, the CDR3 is TGCAGTGCTAGAGACCAGATACAGCCCCAGCATTTT.

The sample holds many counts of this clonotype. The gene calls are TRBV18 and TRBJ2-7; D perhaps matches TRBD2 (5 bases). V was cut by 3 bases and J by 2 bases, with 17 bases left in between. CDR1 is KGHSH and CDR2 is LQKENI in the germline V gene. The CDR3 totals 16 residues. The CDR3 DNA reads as TGTGCCAGCTCACCCCCGACGAGAGGGAGCCCCTACGAGCAGTACTTC. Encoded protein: CASSPPTRGSPYEQYF.

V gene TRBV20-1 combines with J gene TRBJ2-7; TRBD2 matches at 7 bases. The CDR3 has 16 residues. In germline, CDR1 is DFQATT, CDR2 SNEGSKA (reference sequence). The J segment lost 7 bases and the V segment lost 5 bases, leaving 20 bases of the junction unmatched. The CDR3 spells CSAPSPGGSLGREQYF. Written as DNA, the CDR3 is TGCAGTGCTCCATCCCCAGGCGGGAGCCTCGGCCGGGAGCAGTACTTC.

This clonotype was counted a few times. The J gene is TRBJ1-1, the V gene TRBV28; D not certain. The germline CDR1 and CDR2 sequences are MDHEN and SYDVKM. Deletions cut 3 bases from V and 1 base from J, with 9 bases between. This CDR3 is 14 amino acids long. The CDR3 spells CASSLVRQNTEAFF. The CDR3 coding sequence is TGTGCCAGCAGTTTGGTTCGTCAGAACACTGAAGCTTTCTTT.

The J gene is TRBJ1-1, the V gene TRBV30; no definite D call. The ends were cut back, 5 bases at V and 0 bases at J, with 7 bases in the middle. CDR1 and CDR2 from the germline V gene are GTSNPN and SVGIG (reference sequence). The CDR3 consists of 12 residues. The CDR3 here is CAWDDLNTEAFF. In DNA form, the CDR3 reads TGTGCCTGGGACGACTTGAACACTGAAGCTTTCTTT. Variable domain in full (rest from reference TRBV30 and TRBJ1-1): SQTIHQWPATLVQPVGSPLSLECTVEGTSNPNLYWYRQAAGRGLQLLFYSVGIGQISSEVPQNLSASRPQDRQFILSSKKLLLSDSGFYLCAWDDLNTEAFFGQGTRLTVV.

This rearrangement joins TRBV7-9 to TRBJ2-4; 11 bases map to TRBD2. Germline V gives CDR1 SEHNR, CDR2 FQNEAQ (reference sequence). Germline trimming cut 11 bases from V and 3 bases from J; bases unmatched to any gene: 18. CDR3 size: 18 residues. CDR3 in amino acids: CACTGLAGGPFGKNIQYF. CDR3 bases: TGTGCCTGTACGGGGCTAGCGGGAGGTCCGTTTGGCAAAAACATTCAGTACTTC.

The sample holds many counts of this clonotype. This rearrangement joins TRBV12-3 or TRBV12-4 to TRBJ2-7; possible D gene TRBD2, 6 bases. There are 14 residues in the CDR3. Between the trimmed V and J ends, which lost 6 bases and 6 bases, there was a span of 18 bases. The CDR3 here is CASRDRRRGAEQYF. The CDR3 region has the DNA TGTGCCAGCAGGGATCGGAGGCGCGGGGCCGAGCAGTACTTC.

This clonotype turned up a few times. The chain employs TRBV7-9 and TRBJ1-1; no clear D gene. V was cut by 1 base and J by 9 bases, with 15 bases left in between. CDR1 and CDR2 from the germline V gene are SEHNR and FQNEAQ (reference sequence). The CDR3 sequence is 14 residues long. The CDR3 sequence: CASSLDASPTKAFF. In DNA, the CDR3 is TGTGCCAGCAGCTTAGATGCTAGCCCCACCAAAGCTTTCTTT.

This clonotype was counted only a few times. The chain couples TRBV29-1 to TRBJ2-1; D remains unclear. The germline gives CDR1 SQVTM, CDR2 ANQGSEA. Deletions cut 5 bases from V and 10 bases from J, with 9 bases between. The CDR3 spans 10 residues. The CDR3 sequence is CSVSSREQFF. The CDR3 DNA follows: TGCAGCGTTTCGAGCCGGGAGCAGTTCTTC.

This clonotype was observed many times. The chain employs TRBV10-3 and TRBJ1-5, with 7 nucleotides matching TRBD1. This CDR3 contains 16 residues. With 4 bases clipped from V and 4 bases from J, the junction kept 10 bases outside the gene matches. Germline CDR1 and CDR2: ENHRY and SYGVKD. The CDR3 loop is CAISADPTGTNQPQHF. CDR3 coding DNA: TGTGCCATCAGTGCCGACCCGACAGGGACTAATCAGCCCCAGCATTTT.

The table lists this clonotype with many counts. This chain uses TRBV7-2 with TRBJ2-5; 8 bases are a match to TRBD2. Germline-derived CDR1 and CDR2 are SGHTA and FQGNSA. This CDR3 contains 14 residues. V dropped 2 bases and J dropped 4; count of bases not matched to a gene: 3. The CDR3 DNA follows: TGTGCCAGCAGCTTATCTGCGGGAGGAGAGACCCAGTACTTC. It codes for CASSLSAGGETQYF.